This section outlines one TCR beta chain sequence together with its context. The record originates from a study of regulatory T cells in long-lasting Graves disease. Study overall: The definition of persistent Graves' disease was over 5 years of antithyroid drugs with positive TSH receptor antibodies.

Relying on iRepertoire HTBI primers and Arm-PCR of CDR3 regions, the team built TCR beta libraries. TCRdb redid the calling of the multiplex PCR reads with MiXCR, one entry per CDR3 protein. The table has 600,000 to 800,000 distinct CDR3 sequences, about 30% seen once. Germline lookup yields CDR1 DFQATT and CDR2 SNEGSKA (reference sequence). V was trimmed by 1 base and J by 4 bases, leaving 13 bases between them. The CDR3 covers 14 residues. Specified time point: persistent/refractory GD, antithyroid drugs over 5 years with positive TRAb. The TCR library used RNA extracted from PBMCs. Material: peripheral blood mononuclear cells (PBMCs), obtained when the disease was refractory, from a patient treated with antithyroid drugs. This clonotype was sampled from a female donor with Graves disease. The gene calls are TRBV20-1 and TRBJ2-5; no clear D gene. Here the CDR3 reads CSARGAGSAETQYF. The CDR3 DNA follows: TGCAGTGCTAGAGGCGCCGGCAGCGCAGAGACCCAGTACTTC.